A selection of T cell receptor beta chains follows, all from one sample in a study of OX40 agonist ivuxolimab in advanced cancers. TCRdb's copy holds only in-frame clones and misses some; the assay was immunoSEQ multiplex PCR. The sample carries around 94,000 clones, 91% recorded once. The sample was CD4+ or CD8+ T cells sorted from blood, taken in a trial of the OX40 agonist ivuxolimab. These TCRs come from an adult with an advanced solid tumor such as melanoma, head and neck, liver or kidney cancer. CDR3s include the opening cysteine and the closing phenylalanine or tryptophan. Fields, in order: J gene, D gene, V gene, clone size, CDR3 protein, CDR3 DNA. The D gene is left open where the match is weak. Clone sizes are given selectively: once, few, many, or a class where the clone is expanded.

>TRBJ1-1|TRBD1|TRBV28|-
CASLPRQGAEAFF
TGTGCCAGCCTCCCCCGACAGGGGGCTGAAGCTTTCTTT
>TRBJ2-7|-|TRBV25-1|-
CASSESSPPYEQYF
TGTGCCAGCAGTGAATCTAGCCCCCCCTACGAGCAGTACTTC
>TRBJ2-2|-|TRBV19|-
CASRAGVELFF
TGTGCCTCCCGGGCAGGGGTGGAGCTGTTTTTT
>TRBJ1-2|TRBD1|TRBV28|-
CASSSNRQGSNYGYTF
TGTGCCAGCAGTTCAAATCGACAGGGAAGTAACTATGGCTACACCTTC
>TRBJ2-3|-|TRBV5-1|-
CASSLSGSDTQYF
TGCGCCAGCAGCTTGTCAGGCTCAGATACGCAGTATTTT
>TRBJ1-1|-|TRBV29-1|-
CSATALNTEAFF
TGCAGCGCGACAGCTTTGAACACTGAAGCTTTCTTT
>TRBJ1-1|-|TRBV30|-
CAWSVGGGTEAFF
TGTGCCTGGAGTGTGGGGGGTGGCACTGAAGCTTTCTTT
>TRBJ2-6|-|TRBV11-2|-
CASSLGILSGANVLTF
TGTGCCAGCAGCTTAGGGATCCTCTCTGGGGCCAACGTCCTGACTTTC
>TRBJ2-5|TRBD2|TRBV7-7|-
CASSFLAGLQETQYF
TGTGCTAGCAGCTTCCTAGCGGGCCTCCAAGAGACCCAGTACTTC
>TRBJ2-5|-|TRBV7-2|-
CASSLLETQYF
TGTGCCAGCAGCTTATTAGAGACCCAGTACTTC
>TRBJ2-1|TRBD2|TRBV7-7|-
CASSLGLAGGNEQFF
TGTGCTAGCAGCTTAGGACTAGCGGGAGGAAATGAGCAGTTCTTC
>TRBJ1-1|-|TRBV2|-
CASIEGQNTEAFF
TGTGCCAGCATCGAGGGACAGAACACTGAAGCTTTCTTT
>TRBJ2-2|TRBD1|TRBV11-2|-
CASSSYRGRDTGELFF
TGTGCCAGCAGCTCCTACAGGGGGCGGGACACCGGGGAGCTGTTTTTT
>TRBJ2-1|TRBD2|TRBV7-2|-
CASSRTSGAYNEQFF
TGTGCCAGCAGCCGTACTAGCGGAGCCTACAATGAGCAGTTCTTC
>TRBJ2-6|-|TRBV6-5|-
CASSRGVSGANVLTF
TGTGCCAGCAGTAGAGGGGTGTCTGGGGCCAACGTCCTGACTTTC
>TRBJ1-1|-|TRBV11-3|-
CASSLGSGNTEAFF
TGTGCCAGCAGCTTAGGTTCTGGGAACACTGAAGCTTTCTTT
>TRBJ2-3|-|TRBV5-1|-
CASSPTTSTDTQYF
TGCGCCAGCAGCCCGACTACTAGCACAGATACGCAGTATTTT
>TRBJ1-2|TRBD1|TRBV6-6|-
CATTRGDRGPDYGYTF
TGTGCCACCACACGCGGGGACAGGGGTCCGGACTATGGCTACACCTTC
>TRBJ1-1|TRBD1|TRBV2|few
CASSELGQGDTEAFF
TGTGCCAGCAGTGAACTTGGGCAGGGGGACACTGAAGCTTTCTTT
>TRBJ1-2|TRBD1|TRBV7-2|-
CASTLSEGAGGYTF
TGTGCCAGCACCCTTTCCGAGGGGGCTGGCGGCTACACCTTC
>TRBJ2-1|TRBD1|TRBV29-1|-
CSVESRDSYNEQFF
TGCAGCGTTGAGTCCCGGGACAGCTACAATGAGCAGTTCTTC
>TRBJ2-1|TRBD1|TRBV19|-
CASSIPGTGGRNEQFF
TGTGCCAGTAGTATACCCGGGACAGGGGGTCGGAATGAGCAGTTCTTC
>TRBJ1-6|-|TRBV2|-
CASNDRINSPLHF
TGTGCCAGCAACGACAGGATCAATTCACCCCTCCACTTT
>TRBJ2-3|TRBD2|TRBV9|-
CASSTRTSGDTQYF
TGTGCCAGCAGCACCCGGACTAGCGGGGATACGCAGTATTTT
>TRBJ1-2|-|TRBV29-1|once
CSVARTDVYGYTF
TGCAGCGTTGCCAGGACAGACGTCTATGGCTACACCTTC
>TRBJ1-6|-|TRBV5-1|-
CASSSDGAASSPLHF
TGCGCCAGCAGCTCGGACGGGGCGGCGAGTTCACCCCTCCACTTT
>TRBJ2-1|-|TRBV5-1|-
CASSWQTGRGFNEQFF
TGCGCCAGCAGCTGGCAGACGGGCAGAGGGTTCAATGAGCAGTTCTTC
>TRBJ2-1|TRBD1|TRBV30|-
CAWSPGGDEQFF
TGTGCCTGGAGTCCAGGGGGTGATGAGCAGTTCTTC
>TRBJ2-7|TRBD2|TRBV10-3|-
CAISSGRSSYEQYF
TGTGCCATCAGTAGCGGGAGGAGCTCCTACGAGCAGTACTTC
>TRBJ2-7|TRBD2|TRBV11-3|-
CASSLGGGLSGEQYF
TGTGCCAGCAGCTTAGGCGGGGGACTTAGTGGAGAGCAGTACTTC
>TRBJ2-5|TRBD2|TRBV11-2|-
CASSLDPASGGWETQYF
TGTGCCAGCAGCTTAGACCCCGCTAGCGGAGGATGGGAGACCCAGTACTTC
>TRBJ2-7|TRBD1|TRBV7-9|-
CASSLAGQPTSEQYF
TGTGCCAGCAGCTTAGCGGGACAGCCTACCAGCGAGCAGTACTTC
>TRBJ2-3|-|TRBV14|-
CASSHALASTDTQYF
TGTGCCAGCAGCCACGCCCTAGCGAGCACAGATACGCAGTATTTT
>TRBJ2-2|-|TRBV4-3|-
CASSQEQRTGELFF
TGCGCCAGCAGCCAAGAACAGCGTACCGGGGAGCTGTTTTTT
>TRBJ1-1|TRBD1|TRBV19|-
CASSTTGDSDSNTEAFF
TGTGCCAGTAGTACGACAGGGGATTCTGATTCGAACACTGAAGCTTTCTTT
>TRBJ2-7|TRBD1|TRBV6-1|-
CASSEGDRGPMMEYF
TGTGCCAGCAGTGAGGGGGACAGGGGCCCTATGATGGAGTACTTC
>TRBJ2-2|-|TRBV9|-
CASSNHGGTGELFF
TGTGCCAGCAGTAACCATGGGGGCACCGGGGAGCTGTTTTTT
>TRBJ2-1|TRBD2|TRBV7-9|-
CASSQDRTSGVRNEQFF
TGTGCCAGCAGCCAAGACCGGACTAGCGGGGTCAGGAATGAGCAGTTCTTC
>TRBJ2-1|TRBD2|TRBV5-1|-
CASSPRTSGRPNEQFF
TGCGCCAGCAGCCCCAGGACTAGCGGGAGACCAAATGAGCAGTTCTTC
>TRBJ2-1|-|TRBV6-1|-
CASSLSRGPYNEQFF
TGTGCCAGCAGCCTTAGCCGGGGCCCCTACAATGAGCAGTTCTTC
>TRBJ2-2|-|TRBV5-6|-
CASSFYGTHTGELFF
TGTGCCAGCAGCTTCTACGGGACGCACACCGGGGAGCTGTTTTTT
>TRBJ1-2|TRBD1|TRBV19|-
CASSTTGDSFYGYTF
TGTGCCAGTAGTACCACCGGGGACAGCTTCTATGGCTACACCTTC